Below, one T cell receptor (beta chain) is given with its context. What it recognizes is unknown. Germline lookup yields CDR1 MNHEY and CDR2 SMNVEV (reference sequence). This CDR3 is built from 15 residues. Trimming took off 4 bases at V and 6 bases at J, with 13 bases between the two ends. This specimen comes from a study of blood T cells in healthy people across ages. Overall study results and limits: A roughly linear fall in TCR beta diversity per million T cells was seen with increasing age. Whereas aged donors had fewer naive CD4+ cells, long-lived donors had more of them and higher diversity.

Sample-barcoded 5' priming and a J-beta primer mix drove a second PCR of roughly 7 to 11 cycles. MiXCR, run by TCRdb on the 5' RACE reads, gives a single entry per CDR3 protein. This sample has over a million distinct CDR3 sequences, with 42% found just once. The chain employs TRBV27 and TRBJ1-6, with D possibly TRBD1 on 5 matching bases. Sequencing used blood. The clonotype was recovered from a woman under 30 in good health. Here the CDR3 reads CASSSEAGVNSPLHF. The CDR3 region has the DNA TGTGCCAGCAGTTCCGAAGCGGGGGTTAATTCACCCCTCCACTTT.